Detailed here is one TCR beta chain. Its antigen is still unknown. This sample was taken from a study of response to subunit inactivated influenza vaccine. TCRdb independently ran MiXCR on the RT-PCR reads; one entry per CDR3 protein. The sample lists 600,000 to 850,000 distinct CDR3 sequences; around 13% were seen once. Broader study findings: The study's authors posited that every seasonal influenza vaccination enlists few new T cells.

The CDR3 is made up of 15 amino acids. V shed 4 bases and J 3 bases; nucleotides not matched to a gene: 5. Germline CDR1 is LGHNA and CDR2 is YNFKEQ. The chain uses TRBV4-2 and TRBJ2-2, with 7 bases identical to TRBD2. Sequencing was performed on PBMCs from blood, taken around 15 days before vaccination. This TCR was recovered from a man aged 45-60 years who received an inactivated influenza vaccine. The CDR3 spells CASSLRAGDTGELFF. Here the CDR3 DNA reads TGTGCCAGCAGCCTTCGGGCGGGGGACACCGGGGAGCTGTTTTTT.